A selection of T cell receptor beta chains follows, all from one sample in a study of blood T cells in healthy people across ages. Via MiXCR, TCRdb re-called the 5' RACE reads, giving one row per CDR3 protein. Of almost 800,000 distinct CDR3 sequences listed, roughly 64% are singletons. The specimen sequenced was blood. The origin of the receptors is a man younger than 45 in good health. Each CDR3 is given with its conserved first and last residue. Fields, in order: CDR3 length, clone size, V gene, D gene, J gene, CDR3 protein, CDR3 DNA. A D gene is named only where the DNA matches it firmly. Only some rows state a clone size, as once, few, many or a class for expanded clones.

CDR3 length: 15; clone size: NA; V gene: TRBV7-2; D gene: NA; J gene: TRBJ2-5; CDR3 protein: CASSLAGREEETQYF; CDR3 DNA: TGTGCCAGCAGCTTAGCAGGCAGGGAGGAAGAGACCCAGTACTTC
CDR3 length: 14; clone size: few; V gene: TRBV6-5; D gene: NA; J gene: TRBJ2-5; CDR3 protein: CASSQLQSKETQYF; CDR3 DNA: TGTGCCAGCAGTCAACTGCAGAGCAAAGAGACCCAGTACTTC
CDR3 length: 13; clone size: NA; V gene: TRBV29-1; D gene: NA; J gene: TRBJ1-2; CDR3 protein: CSVEDRNRYGYTF; CDR3 DNA: TGCAGCGTTGAAGATCGGAACCGCTATGGCTACACCTTC
CDR3 length: 14; clone size: NA; V gene: TRBV10-3; D gene: NA; J gene: TRBJ2-7; CDR3 protein: CAISEPGVYYEQYF; CDR3 DNA: TGTGCCATCAGTGAGCCGGGAGTTTACTACGAGCAGTACTTC
CDR3 length: 14; clone size: NA; V gene: TRBV12-3/TRBV12-4; D gene: TRBD2; J gene: TRBJ2-3; CDR3 protein: CASRETSGGDTQYF; CDR3 DNA: TGTGCCAGCAGAGAGACTAGCGGAGGTGATACGCAGTATTTT
CDR3 length: 17; clone size: NA; V gene: TRBV25-1; D gene: NA; J gene: TRBJ2-6; CDR3 protein: CASSEFWGVAGANVLTF; CDR3 DNA: TGTGCCAGCAGTGAATTCTGGGGGGTTGCTGGGGCCAACGTCCTGACTTTC
CDR3 length: 12; clone size: NA; V gene: TRBV11-2; D gene: NA; J gene: TRBJ2-1; CDR3 protein: CASSSNEHEQFF; CDR3 DNA: TGTGCCAGCAGCTCGAATGAGCATGAGCAGTTCTTC
CDR3 length: 14; clone size: few; V gene: TRBV20-1; D gene: TRBD1; J gene: TRBJ1-2; CDR3 protein: CSSKGAQPNYGYTF; CDR3 DNA: TGCAGTTCTAAGGGGGCACAGCCTAACTATGGCTACACCTTC
CDR3 length: 14; clone size: NA; V gene: TRBV5-1; D gene: NA; J gene: TRBJ2-5; CDR3 protein: CASSLSGVGETQYF; CDR3 DNA: TGCGCCAGCAGCTTGAGTGGGGTTGGAGAGACCCAGTACTTC
CDR3 length: 10; clone size: NA; V gene: TRBV20-1; D gene: NA; J gene: TRBJ2-7; CDR3 protein: CSLGTYEQYF; CDR3 DNA: TGCAGTCTTGGGACCTACGAGCAGTACTTC
CDR3 length: 13; clone size: NA; V gene: TRBV24-1; D gene: NA; J gene: TRBJ2-1; CDR3 protein: CATAQASYNEQFF; CDR3 DNA: TGTGCCACTGCGCAGGCTTCCTACAATGAGCAGTTCTTC
CDR3 length: 16; clone size: NA; V gene: TRBV7-2; D gene: TRBD2; J gene: TRBJ2-7; CDR3 protein: CASSLARGGQSYEQYF; CDR3 DNA: TGTGCCAGCAGCTTAGCCCGGGGGGGCCAATCCTACGAGCAGTACTTC
CDR3 length: 14; clone size: NA; V gene: TRBV12-3/TRBV12-4; D gene: TRBD2; J gene: TRBJ2-3; CDR3 protein: CASTGTMATDTQYF; CDR3 DNA: TGTGCCAGCACCGGGACTATGGCTACAGATACGCAGTATTTT
CDR3 length: 14; clone size: NA; V gene: TRBV12-3/TRBV12-4; D gene: NA; J gene: TRBJ1-4; CDR3 protein: CASSLTGLNEKLFF; CDR3 DNA: TGTGCCAGCAGCCTCACAGGGCTAAATGAAAAACTGTTTTTT
CDR3 length: 19; clone size: many; V gene: TRBV29-1; D gene: NA; J gene: TRBJ2-1; CDR3 protein: CSPVGPGRWGEGRNNEQFF; CDR3 DNA: TGCAGCCCCGTGGGGCCGGGACGGTGGGGAGAAGGGCGAAACAATGAGCAGTTCTTC
CDR3 length: 15; clone size: NA; V gene: TRBV20-1; D gene: NA; J gene: TRBJ1-4; CDR3 protein: CSARDGGRANEKLFF; CDR3 DNA: TGCAGTGCTAGAGACGGGGGAAGGGCTAATGAAAAACTGTTTTTT
CDR3 length: 15; clone size: few; V gene: TRBV28; D gene: NA; J gene: TRBJ2-7; CDR3 protein: CASRTTHDGTYEQYF; CDR3 DNA: TGTGCCAGCCGGACCACTCATGACGGTACCTACGAGCAGTACTTC
CDR3 length: 15; clone size: few; V gene: TRBV20-1; D gene: NA; J gene: TRBJ2-5; CDR3 protein: CSARPQGSHRETQYF; CDR3 DNA: TGCAGTGCTAGACCCCAAGGGAGTCATAGGGAGACCCAGTACTTC
CDR3 length: 14; clone size: few; V gene: TRBV6-5; D gene: NA; J gene: TRBJ2-3; CDR3 protein: CASSYSPYGDTQYF; CDR3 DNA: TGTGCCAGCAGTTACTCGCCGTATGGGGATACGCAGTATTTT
CDR3 length: 15; clone size: NA; V gene: TRBV14; D gene: NA; J gene: TRBJ1-2; CDR3 protein: CASSPLSPGSYGYTF; CDR3 DNA: TGTGCCAGCAGCCCCCTGAGTCCCGGGAGCTATGGCTACACCTTC
CDR3 length: 15; clone size: few; V gene: TRBV7-9; D gene: TRBD2; J gene: TRBJ2-7; CDR3 protein: CASSLAGGSRYEQYF; CDR3 DNA: TGTGCCAGCAGCTTGGCCGGCGGGAGTCGGTACGAGCAGTACTTC
CDR3 length: 13; clone size: NA; V gene: TRBV9; D gene: NA; J gene: TRBJ2-1; CDR3 protein: CASSVVTENEQFF; CDR3 DNA: TGTGCCAGCAGCGTAGTGACCGAGAATGAGCAGTTCTTC
CDR3 length: 15; clone size: few; V gene: TRBV6-5; D gene: TRBD2; J gene: TRBJ2-7; CDR3 protein: CTSSYGRGGTYEQYF; CDR3 DNA: TGTACCAGCAGTTACGGTAGGGGAGGGACCTACGAGCAGTACTTC
CDR3 length: 18; clone size: NA; V gene: TRBV20-1; D gene: TRBD1; J gene: TRBJ2-1; CDR3 protein: CSADDRGRGRGSYNEQFF; CDR3 DNA: TGCAGTGCAGACGACAGGGGACGGGGGAGAGGGTCCTACAATGAGCAGTTCTTC
CDR3 length: 15; clone size: few; V gene: TRBV12-3/TRBV12-4; D gene: NA; J gene: TRBJ2-5; CDR3 protein: CASSSGDRPQETQYF; CDR3 DNA: TGTGCCAGCAGCTCAGGGGATCGGCCTCAGGAGACCCAGTACTTC